These 17 T cell receptor beta chains came from one sample sequenced in a study of blood T cell repertoires in COVID-19. Profiling relied on immunoSEQ multiplex PCR, and the TCRdb table lists in-frame clones only, not all of them. The table lists more than 200,000 clones, about 89% of them singletons. Sequencing was done on a sample of PBMCs or T cells enriched from blood (not recorded which). The receptors derive from a woman in her 30s who had recovered from COVID-19.

This chain connects TRBV29-1 to TRBJ2-7; perhaps TRBD2 as D (5 bases). Trimming removed 5 bases at V and 0 bases at J, with 11 bases between. CDR1 SQVTM and CDR2 ANQGSEA come from the germline V gene. The length of the CDR3 is 13 residues. The CDR3 loop is CSVWDGSSYEQYF. The CDR3 DNA is TGCAGCGTTTGGGATGGGAGCTCCTACGAGCAGTACTTC.

The chain has TRBV6-5 and TRBJ2-7; 9 bases are shared with TRBD1. CDR3 length equals 14 residues. Per the germline V gene, CDR1 is MNHEY and CDR2 is SVGAGI. Germline trimming cut 6 bases from V and 4 bases from J; bases unmatched to any gene: 7. The CDR3 loop reads CASRQGQGVYEQYF. The DNA of the CDR3 is TGTGCCAGCAGGCAGGGACAGGGTGTTTACGAGCAGTACTTC.

The genes are TRBV7-6 and TRBJ1-4, with TRBD1 matching 11 bases. The trim removed 6 bases at V and 6 bases at J, leaving 3 bases unmatched. The length of the CDR3 is 14 residues. Germline lookup yields CDR1 SGHVS and CDR2 FNYEAQ. DNA of the CDR3: TGTGCCAGCAGGCGGGACAGGGGGGATGAAAAACTGTTTTTT. Translated: CASRRDRGDEKLFF.

V and J are TRBV24-1 and TRBJ1-2, with a possible D match to TRBD1 (5 bases). The CDR3 is 14 residues long. Germline loops: CDR1 KGHDR, CDR2 SFDVKD. The V end was cut by 4 bases, the J end by 1 base, with 9 bases between. This CDR3 is CATSDQTVNYGYTF. CDR3 bases: TGTGCCACCAGTGACCAGACAGTTAACTATGGCTACACCTTC.

The chain has TRBV27 and TRBJ1-6, with D perhaps matching TRBD1 (6 bases). The length of the CDR3 is 16 residues. The V end lost 2 bases, the J end lost 9 bases, and 17 bases lay between the germline ends. Germline CDR1 and CDR2: MNHEY and SMNVEV (reference sequence). Written as DNA, the CDR3 is TGTGCCAGCAGTTTAACCCGCGGACAGTCCGGTTCACCCCTCCACTTT. Encoded protein: CASSLTRGQSGSPLHF.

This rearrangement joins TRBV2 to TRBJ1-6, with 7 bases fitting TRBD1. With V trimmed by 2 bases and J by 1 base, 5 bases remained unmatched. The CDR3 has 17 residues. Germline V gene sequence: CDR1 SNHLY, CDR2 FYNNEI. CDR3 DNA: TGTGCCAGCAGTGAAAGACAGGGAGGATCCTATAATTCACCCCTCCACTTT. This gives the protein CASSERQGGSYNSPLHF. Full variable domain (missing parts from reference TRBV2 and TRBJ1-6): EPEVTQTPSHQVTQMGQEVILRCVPISNHLYFYWYRQILGQKVEFLVSFYNNEISEKSEIFDDQFSVERPDGSNFTLKIRSTKLEDSAMYFCASSERQGGSYNSPLHFGNGTRLTVT.

The chain carries TRBV6-4 and TRBJ1-1; possible D gene TRBD1, 5 bases. CDR1 and CDR2 from the germline V gene are MRHNA and SNTAGT. CDR3 size: 16 residues. V lost 7 bases and J 0 bases, leaving 18 bases between the germline ends. Here the CDR3 DNA reads TGTGCCAGCACGGGAGAGCGGGGGATGGTGAACACTGAAGCTTTCTTT. It translates to CASTGERGMVNTEAFF.

The rearrangement joins TRBV5-4 to TRBJ1-3; D is possibly TRBD1 (6 bases). V dropped 4 bases and J dropped 3 bases, with 17 bases sitting between them. The CDR3 is 16 residues long. Germline lookup yields CDR1 SGHNT and CDR2 YYREEE (reference sequence). CDR3 bases: TGTGCCAGCAGCGGGAGGACGGGGGGCTTTGGAAACACCATATATTTT. It encodes CASSGRTGGFGNTIYF.

The J gene is TRBJ2-1, the V gene TRBV7-8, with D possibly TRBD2 on 6 matching bases. The V gene lost 2 bases and the J gene lost 0 bases, with 11 bases spanning the gap. The CDR3 extends over 16 amino acids. Germline CDR1 SGHVS, CDR2 FQNEAQ. CDR3 nucleotides: TGTGCCAGCAGCTTACTAGCGAGGGGCTCCTACAATGAGCAGTTCTTC. Its translation: CASSLLARGSYNEQFF.

CDR3 loop: CASSLSLTAGNTIYF. The CDR3 bases are TGTGCCAGCAGCTTAAGCCTAACTGCAGGAAACACCATATATTTT. V and J are TRBV13 and TRBJ1-3; D is unclear. CDR1 and CDR2 from the germline V gene are PRHDT and FYEKMQ (reference sequence). Trimming cost V 2 bases and J 4 bases, with 12 bases left between them. The CDR3 is 15 amino acids.

The J gene is TRBJ1-2, the V gene TRBV29-1, with D perhaps matching TRBD1 (5 bases). CDR3 length equals 13 residues. The V end lost 5 bases, the J end lost 5 bases, and 15 bases lay between the germline ends. Germline values: CDR1 SQVTM, CDR2 ANQGSEA. In DNA form, the CDR3 reads TGCAGCGTTCTACCCGGGACTGAGTATGGCTACACCTTC. Translating gives CSVLPGTEYGYTF.

The chain couples TRBV10-3 to TRBJ1-1; tentative D call: TRBD1 (6 bases). With 2 bases removed from V and 4 bases from J, the gap between germline ends came to 14 bases. This CDR3 is 15 amino acids long. The germline V gene encodes CDR1 ENHRY and CDR2 SYGVKD. CDR3 in DNA: TGTGCCATCAGTGAGCCAGGACAGATGGGCACTGAAGCTTTCTTT. Its protein is CAISEPGQMGTEAFF.

The CDR3: CASSQEGQGRYEQYF. The CDR3 DNA reads as TGCGCCAGCAGCCAAGAGGGACAGGGAAGGTACGAGCAGTACTTC. J is TRBJ2-7 and V is TRBV4-3; 9 nucleotides agree with TRBD1. From germline, CDR1 is LGHNA and CDR2 YSLEER. The CDR3 loop spans 15 amino acids. Trimming removed 0 bases from V and 4 bases from J; junction bases left unmatched: 4.

The chain recombines TRBV9 with TRBJ2-1; 7 nucleotides match TRBD1. The germline CDR1 and CDR2 sequences are SGDLS and YYNGEE. The CDR3 has 16 residues. The V gene end was trimmed by 3 bases and the J gene end by 7 bases; junction bases not matched to a gene: 13. The CDR3 here is CASSALGRGLDNEQFF. The CDR3 nucleotides are TGTGCCAGCAGCGCCCTTGGAAGGGGGCTAGATAATGAGCAGTTCTTC.

V and J are TRBV21-1 and TRBJ2-3; no check of the table's D call, TRBD2, against the DNA was made. TRBV21-1 is marked as a pseudogene. CDR3 length: 14 amino acids. The CDR3 sequence is CASSKIAYGDTQYF. The CDR3 DNA reads as TGTGCCAGCAGCAAAATTGCCTACGGAGATACGCAGTATTTT.

This chain's CDR3 is CASSLGSGGRANNEQFF. The CDR3 DNA is TGCGCCAGCAGCTTGGGAAGTGGCGGGAGGGCCAACAATGAGCAGTTCTTC. The rearrangement joins TRBV5-1 to TRBJ2-1; TRBD2 matches 9 bases. The CDR3 contains 17 residues. With V trimmed by 0 bases and J by 5 bases, 9 bases remained unmatched. In germline, CDR1 is SGHRS, CDR2 YFSETQ.

V usage is TRBV7-2 and J usage is TRBJ1-3, with 8 nucleotides matching TRBD1. CDR1 and CDR2 (germline): SGHTA, FQGNSA. CDR3 length: 18 residues. Trimming took 3 bases from V and 0 from J; bases not matched to a gene: 10. CDR3 residues: CASSLRYGTGASGNTIYF. The DNA for the CDR3 is TGTGCCAGCAGCTTGAGGTACGGGACAGGCGCCTCTGGAAACACCATATATTTT.